The 9 T cell receptor beta chains reported below all come from one sample, sequenced in a study of cytomegalovirus exposure and HLA in healthy donors. The PCR ran on 60 Vbeta and 13 Jbeta primers. The repertoire was sequenced with immunoSEQ multiplex PCR; TCRdb's copy has only in-frame clones and lacks some. Here the sample spans about 160,000 clones, approximately 79% being singletons. Sequencing input: PBMCs. The receptors shown here come from a human donor in good health.

This sequence joins TRBV4-2 and TRBJ1-2; D is ambiguous. Trimming left V 2 bases short and J 3 bases short, with 13 bases between. Per the germline V gene, CDR1 is LGHNA and CDR2 is YNFKEQ. This CDR3 comprises 15 residues. The CDR3 spells CASSQRGVGDYGYTF. CDR3 bases: TGTGCCAGCAGCCAACGCGGGGTTGGAGACTATGGCTACACCTTC.

This clone was seen just once. The CDR3 here is CASSYSAAGGTDTQYF. CDR3 DNA sequence: TGTGCCAGCAGTTACAGCGCCGCGGGTGGCACAGATACGCAGTATTTT. The rearrangement uses TRBV6-5 and TRBJ2-3, with a weak D call TRBD2 (5 bases). This CDR3 contains 16 residues. The germline V gene has CDR1 MNHEY and CDR2 SVGAGI. With 2 bases removed from V and 1 base from J, the gap between germline ends came to 13 bases.

The chain has TRBV19 and TRBJ2-5, with 10 bases fitting TRBD1. The germline V gene encodes CDR1 LNHDA and CDR2 SQIVND (reference sequence). V trimming: 3 bases; J trimming: 6 bases; junction bases outside the gene matches: 7. This CDR3 spans 15 amino acids. In DNA form, the CDR3 reads TGTGCCAGTAGTATGGACAGGGGGTTAATGAAGACCCAGTACTTC. Residues: CASSMDRGLMKTQYF.

With regard to this clone: This sample also contains other DNA sequences that code for the same CDR3. This sequence joins TRBV18 and TRBJ1-1; a weak D match, TRBD1 (6 bases). The germline V gene has CDR1 KGHSH and CDR2 LQKENI. The CDR3 totals 14 residues. Trimming shortened V by 3 bases and J by 0 bases, and 8 bases separated the two germline ends. DNA for the CDR3: TGTGCCAGCTCACCCGGACAGTTGAACACTGAAGCTTTCTTT. It codes for CASSPGQLNTEAFF.

The chain combines TRBV5-1 with TRBJ2-3; possibly TRBD2 for D (6 bases). CDR1 and CDR2 from the germline V gene are SGHRS and YFSETQ. There are 17 residues in the CDR3. V was pared by 4 bases and J by 0 bases, with 18 bases between. CDR3: CASSQRWTTASTDTQYF. The CDR3 DNA reads TGCGCCAGCAGCCAGCGTTGGACTACTGCTAGCACAGATACGCAGTATTTT.

The rearrangement links TRBV27 to TRBJ1-6, with 7 bases that match TRBD1. Per germline, CDR1 MNHEY and CDR2 SMNVEV (reference sequence). This CDR3 is 15 amino acids long. The J segment lost 10 bases and the V segment lost 4 bases, leaving 10 bases of the junction unmatched. The DNA for the CDR3 is TGTGCCAGCAGTTCTCAGGGGGAGATGCGATCACCCCTCCACTTT. Protein product: CASSSQGEMRSPLHF.

Notes on this clone: Within the sample, other DNA sequences also encode this same CDR3. This chain joins TRBV6-5 and TRBJ1-1; 7 nucleotides line up with TRBD1. CDR3 length equals 15 residues. The germline V gene has CDR1 MNHEY and CDR2 SVGAGI. V dropped 0 bases and J dropped 4; count of bases not matched to a gene: 5. The CDR3: CASSYSRGLGTEAFF. The CDR3 DNA sequence: TGTGCCAGCAGTTACTCGAGGGGGCTGGGCACTGAAGCTTTCTTT.

The chain recombines TRBV7-9 with TRBJ1-2; D remains unclear. The CDR3 has 15 amino acids. Germline V gene data show CDR1 as SEHNR and CDR2 as FQNEAQ (reference sequence). The V end lost 1 base, the J end lost 0 bases, and 9 bases lay between the germline ends. CDR3 coding DNA: TGTGCCAGCAGCTTAGTCGGCAGGACTAACTATGGCTACACCTTC. This encodes CASSLVGRTNYGYTF.

This clone was detected only a few times. This chain joins TRBV5-1 and TRBJ2-5; a weak D match, TRBD1 (8 bases). The J call is doubtful: the DNA matches TRBJ2-7 better. Germline V gene data show CDR1 as SGHRS and CDR2 as YFSETQ. The CDR3 contains 13 residues. The CDR3 coding sequence is TGCGCCAGCAGCTTGGACAGGGGGGGCGAGCAGTACTTC. The encoded protein is CASSLDRGGEQYF.